The rows below give T cell receptor beta chains drawn from one sample of a study of breast tumors, draining lymph nodes, adjacent tissues. TCRdb reprocessed the multiplex PCR reads with MiXCR, giving one entry per CDR3 protein. Altogether some 140,000 distinct CDR3 sequences are present, around 20% being singletons, with the ten largest covering 2% to 2.5%. The sequencing sample was made of axillary lymph node tissue. These receptors came from a female donor with breast cancer. Some clones in this sample may be carry-over from other donors' samples. Both conserved end residues are part of each CDR3. A D gene is named only where the DNA matches it firmly. A row's size may be missing; if present it is once, few, many or a size class.

d_call	v_call	clone_size	j_call	cdr3_aa	cdr3_nt
NA	TRBV20-1	NA	TRBJ1-1	CSARQSLNTEAFF	TGCAGTGCTAGACAGAGTTTGAACACTGAAGCTTTCTTT
TRBD2	TRBV25-1	NA	TRBJ2-5	CASSEIAGAGQTQYF	TGTGCCAGCAGTGAAATAGCGGGAGCGGGACAGACCCAGTACTTC
NA	TRBV20-1	many	TRBJ1-6	CSAAFVSSYNSPLHF	TGCAGTGCCGCGTTTGTGAGCTCCTATAATTCACCCCTCCACTTT
TRBD1	TRBV2	many	TRBJ2-7	CASSKDRVASYEQYF	TGTGCCAGCAGTAAAGACAGGGTAGCGTCCTACGAGCAGTACTTC
TRBD1	TRBV12-3/TRBV12-4	many	TRBJ2-1	CASSFLDPYRGVQFF	TGTGCCAGCAGTTTTTTGGATCCCTACAGGGGTGTGCAGTTCTTC
NA	TRBV5-5	many	TRBJ1-2	CASSPSTGLNYGYTF	TGTGCCAGCAGCCCCTCCACCGGGTTAAACTATGGCTACACCTTC
NA	TRBV7-8	NA	TRBJ1-5	CASSFSSAGPLSNQPQHF	TGCGCCAGCAGTTTTTCGTCCGCCGGTCCCCTTAGCAATCAGCCCCAGCATTTT
NA	TRBV20-1	NA	TRBJ2-7	CSVRLVGAYEQYF	TGCAGTGTCCGGCTAGTGGGAGCCTACGAGCAGTACTTC
NA	TRBV20-1	many	TRBJ2-3	CSASLPSWGTDTQYF	TGCAGTGCCTCTCTACCCTCCTGGGGCACAGATACGCAGTATTTT
TRBD2	TRBV20-1	many	TRBJ2-1	CSARDFSGRYDNEQFF	TGCAGTGCTAGAGATTTTAGCGGGAGGTATGACAATGAGCAGTTCTTC